The entry below describes one TCR beta chain. Other DNA sequences from this sample encode an identical CDR3 as well. This record belongs to a study of blood T cell repertoires in COVID-19. Trimming took 0 bases from V and 2 from J; bases not matched to a gene: 0. Germline V gene lookup returns CDR1 GTSNPN and CDR2 SVGIG (reference sequence). This CDR3 comprises 14 residues. Only in-frame clones appear in the TCRdb table, and some are missing; sequencing was by immunoSEQ multiplex PCR. The table records 200,000 to 300,000 clones, 86% of them present only once. The sample consisted of PBMCs or T cells enriched from blood (not recorded which). The source is a woman between 45 and 60 years old who had recovered from COVID-19. This chain connects TRBV30 to TRBJ1-5; 8 bases are a match to TRBD1. The CDR3 region has the DNA TGTGCCTGGAGTGTACAGGGGGGCAATCAGCCCCAGCATTTT. Translation: CAWSVQGGNQPQHF.